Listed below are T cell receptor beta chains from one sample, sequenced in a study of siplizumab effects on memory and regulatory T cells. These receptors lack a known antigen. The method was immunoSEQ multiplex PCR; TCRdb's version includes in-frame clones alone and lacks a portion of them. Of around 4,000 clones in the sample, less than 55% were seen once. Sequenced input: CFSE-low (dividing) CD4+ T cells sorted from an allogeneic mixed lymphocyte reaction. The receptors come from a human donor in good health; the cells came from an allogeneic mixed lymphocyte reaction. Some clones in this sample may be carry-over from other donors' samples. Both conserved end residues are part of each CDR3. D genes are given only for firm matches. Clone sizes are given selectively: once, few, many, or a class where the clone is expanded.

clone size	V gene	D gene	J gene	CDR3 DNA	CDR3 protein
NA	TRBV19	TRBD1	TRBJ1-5	TGTGCCAGTAGTATACGACAGGGTGTTAGGAGCAATCAGCCCCAGCATTTT	CASSIRQGVRSNQPQHF
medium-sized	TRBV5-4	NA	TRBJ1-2	TGTGCCAGCAGCTTGGATCGGAACCTGGCGGGCTACACCTTC	CASSLDRNLAGYTF
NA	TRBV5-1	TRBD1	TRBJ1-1	TGCGCCAGCAGCTTGGCCGGACAGGGGTACACTGAAGCTTTCTTT	CASSLAGQGYTEAFF
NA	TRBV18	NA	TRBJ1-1	TGTGCCAGCTCACCACGTTTCGGGGGGCAGAGTTACACTGAAGCTTTCTTT	CASSPRFGGQSYTEAFF
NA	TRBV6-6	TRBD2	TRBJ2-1	TGTGCCAGCAGTCTAGGACTAGCGGGGGCCAATGAGCAGTTCTTC	CASSLGLAGANEQFF
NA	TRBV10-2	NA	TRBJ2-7	TGCGCCAGCAGTGAGGGGCCGTTCGAGTACTTC	CASSEGPFEYF
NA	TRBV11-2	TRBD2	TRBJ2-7	TGTGCCAGCAGCCAGAGGTCGAGCGGGGGCTTCTACGAGCAGTACTTC	CASSQRSSGGFYEQYF
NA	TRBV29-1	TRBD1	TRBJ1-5	TGCAGCGGAGGCGACAGGGGTAATCAGCCCCAGCATTTT	CSGGDRGNQPQHF
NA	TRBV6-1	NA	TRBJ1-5	TGTGCCAGCAGTGAAGCGGGAGTTAGAGACAAGGCGCATTTT	CASSEAGVRDKAHF
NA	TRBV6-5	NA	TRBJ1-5	TGTGCCAGCAGTTACTCGAATACAGGTCAATTGCCCCAGCATTTT	CASSYSNTGQLPQHF
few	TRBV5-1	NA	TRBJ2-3	TGCGCCAGCAGCTTGTTGCAGAGCGGAGATACGCAGTATTTT	CASSLLQSGDTQYF
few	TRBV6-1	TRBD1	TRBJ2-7	TGTGCCAGCAGTCGACCCAGGGGGCTCGGCTACGAGCAGTACTTC	CASSRPRGLGYEQYF
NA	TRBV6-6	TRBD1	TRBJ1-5	TGTGCCAGCAGTTACGGACAGGCGGGTCAGCCCCAGCATTTT	CASSYGQAGQPQHF
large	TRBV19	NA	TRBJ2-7	TGTGCCAGTAGTCCCAGGGACACCTTCTCCTACGAGCAGTACTTC	CASSPRDTFSYEQYF
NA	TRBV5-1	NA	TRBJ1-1	TGCGCCAGCCTCCCGGGACTCACCTCGGGCGCTGAAGCTTTCTTT	CASLPGLTSGAEAFF
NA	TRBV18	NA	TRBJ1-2	TGTGCCAGCTCGACAGAGACATTCTATGGCTACACCTTC	CASSTETFYGYTF
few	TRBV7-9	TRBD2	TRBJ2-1	TGTGCCAGCAGTCCCAGGACTAGCGGGGACTACAATGAGCAGTTCTTC	CASSPRTSGDYNEQFF
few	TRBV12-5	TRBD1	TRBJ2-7	TGTGCTAGTGGTTTGGTCGGTACAGGGGGCCCTCCTACCCCCTACGAGCAGTACTTC	CASGLVGTGGPPTPYEQYF
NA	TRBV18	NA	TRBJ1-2	TGTGCCAGCTCAACAGGGAATGGTGGCTACACCTTC	CASSTGNGGYTF
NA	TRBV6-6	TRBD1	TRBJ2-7	TGTGCCAGCAGTTACCGGGACAGGGGTTACGAGCAGTACTTC	CASSYRDRGYEQYF
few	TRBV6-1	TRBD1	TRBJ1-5	TGTGCCAGCAGATGGGGTTGGACAGGGGAGCAGCCCCAGCATTTT	CASRWGWTGEQPQHF
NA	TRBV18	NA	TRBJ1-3	TGTGCCAGCTCCCTAAGTGCGTCCTATTCTGGAAACACCATATATTTT	CASSLSASYSGNTIYF
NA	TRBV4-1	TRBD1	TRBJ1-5	TGCGCCAGCGGACAGGGGGGCGCCGGCTTCAATCAGCCCCAGCATTTT	CASGQGGAGFNQPQHF
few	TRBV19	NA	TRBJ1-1	TGTGCCAGTAGTATTGGGCACTTAGCCACTGAAGCTTTCTTT	CASSIGHLATEAFF
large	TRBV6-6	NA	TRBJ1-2	TGTGCCAGCAGTAGTACCAGGGGAGCGAACTATGGCTACACCTTC	CASSSTRGANYGYTF
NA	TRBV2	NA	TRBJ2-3	TGTGCCAGCAGTACCCCGGGACAACCCACAGATACGCAGTATTTT	CASSTPGQPTDTQYF
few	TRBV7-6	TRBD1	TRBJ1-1	TGTGCCAGCAGCGGCCCGGGACAGGGGAATACTGAAGCTTTCTTT	CASSGPGQGNTEAFF
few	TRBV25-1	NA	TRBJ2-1	TGTGCCAGCAGTGGGGCTCCTTTGTTGGAGCAGTTCTTC	CASSGAPLLEQFF
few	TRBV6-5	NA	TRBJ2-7	TGTGCCAGCAGTTCGTCCAGGTTCTCCTACGAGCAGTACTTC	CASSSSRFSYEQYF
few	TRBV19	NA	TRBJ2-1	TGTGCCAGTAGTAATCGTCCAGGTCGGGAGCAGTTCTTC	CASSNRPGREQFF
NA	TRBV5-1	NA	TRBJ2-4	TGCGCCAGCAGCTTGAGACCGCAGGGGGGCTTAAACATTCAGTACTTC	CASSLRPQGGLNIQYF
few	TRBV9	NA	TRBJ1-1	TGTGCCAGCAGCGTAGTCGGCTCGGTGAACACTGAAGCTTTCTTT	CASSVVGSVNTEAFF
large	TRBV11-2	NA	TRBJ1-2	TGTGCCAGCAGCTTAGATTGGCGGCTCTATGGCTACACCTTC	CASSLDWRLYGYTF
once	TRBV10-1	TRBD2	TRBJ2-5	TGCGCCAGCAGTGAGGCGGGGGACCAAGAGACCCAGTACTTC	CASSEAGDQETQYF
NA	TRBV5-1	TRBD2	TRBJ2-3	TGCGCCAGCAGCTTACTAGGACTAGCGGGAGGTTTTAGCACAGATACGCAGTATTTT	CASSLLGLAGGFSTDTQYF